The next 3 T cell receptor beta chains were all read from a single sample in a study of EBV T-cell therapy then PD-1 blockade in nasopharyngeal carcinoma. The antigens these receptors bind are not known. The table came from immunoSEQ multiplex PCR; TCRdb's copy has only in-frame clones and leaves some out. The data show about 17,000 clones, roughly 88% seen once. Treatment reported: AdE1-LMPpoly-expanded autologous EBV-specific T-cell therapy followed by anti-PD-1 nivolumab. Sequences were derived from CD8+ T cells from blood, sampled at day 0 from a patient whose treatment included autologous EBV-specific T cells and nivolumab. These receptors originate from a middle-aged man with nasopharyngeal carcinoma.

The genes are TRBV5-4 and TRBJ1-6; the D gene is possibly TRBD1 (6 bases). CDR1 and CDR2 from the germline V gene are SGHNT and YYREEE (reference sequence). Trimming removed 2 bases at V and 13 bases at J, with 16 bases between. The CDR3 runs to 14 residues. CDR3 nucleotides: TGTGCCAGCAGCTTTTTCGGGGGGCTTAGGCCCCTCCACTTT. It codes for CASSFFGGLRPLHF.

The chain joins TRBV20-1 to TRBJ2-6; D may correspond to TRBD1 or TRBD2 (5 bases each). This CDR3 has 11 amino acids. Germline assignment: CDR1 DFQATT and CDR2 SNEGSKA (reference sequence). Trimming took 6 bases from V and 11 from J, leaving 11 bases between them. CDR3 amino acids: CSAGPQDVLTF. The CDR3 DNA sequence: TGCAGTGCGGGACCGCAGGACGTCCTGACTTTC.

This clone came up once. The chain joins TRBV27 to TRBJ1-2; no definite D call. The CDR3 is 13 amino acids. Trimming left V 3 bases short and J 5 bases short, with 10 bases between. Germline assignment: CDR1 MNHEY and CDR2 SMNVEV (reference sequence). For the CDR3, the DNA is TGTGCCAGCAGTTTCTCTCAAGTTTATGGCTACACCTTC. Protein: CASSFSQVYGYTF.